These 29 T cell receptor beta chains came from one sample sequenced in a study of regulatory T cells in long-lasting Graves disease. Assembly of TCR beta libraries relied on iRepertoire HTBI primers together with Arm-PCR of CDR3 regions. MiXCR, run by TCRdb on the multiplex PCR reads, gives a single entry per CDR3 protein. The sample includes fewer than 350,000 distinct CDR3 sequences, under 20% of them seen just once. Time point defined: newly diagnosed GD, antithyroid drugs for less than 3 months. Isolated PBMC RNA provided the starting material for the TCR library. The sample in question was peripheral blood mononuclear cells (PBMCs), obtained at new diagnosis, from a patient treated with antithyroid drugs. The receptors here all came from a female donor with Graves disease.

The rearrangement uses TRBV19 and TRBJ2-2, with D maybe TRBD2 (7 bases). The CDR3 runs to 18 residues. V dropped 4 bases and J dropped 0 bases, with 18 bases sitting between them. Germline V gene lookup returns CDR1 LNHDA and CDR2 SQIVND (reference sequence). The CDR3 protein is CASSTGGGPFANTGELFF. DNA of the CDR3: TGTGCCAGTAGTACTGGGGGGGGGCCGTTCGCGAACACCGGGGAGCTGTTTTTT. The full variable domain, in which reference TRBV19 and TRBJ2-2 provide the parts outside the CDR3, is DGGITQSPKYLFRKEGQNVTLSCEQNLNHDAMYWYRQDPGQGLRLIYYSQIVNDFQKGDIAEGYSVSREKKESFPLTVTSAQKNPTAFYLCASSTGGGPFANTGELFFGEGSRLTVL.

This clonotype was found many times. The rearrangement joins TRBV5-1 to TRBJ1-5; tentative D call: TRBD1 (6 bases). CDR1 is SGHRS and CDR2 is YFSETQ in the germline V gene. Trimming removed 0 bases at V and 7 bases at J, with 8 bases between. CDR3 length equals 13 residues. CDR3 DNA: TGCGCCAGCAGCTTGGACAGGGAACAGCCCCAGCATTTT. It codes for CASSLDREQPQHF.

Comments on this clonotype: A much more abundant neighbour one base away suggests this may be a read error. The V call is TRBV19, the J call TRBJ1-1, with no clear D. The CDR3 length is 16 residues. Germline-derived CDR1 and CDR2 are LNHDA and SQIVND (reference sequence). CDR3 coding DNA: TGTGCCGGTAGCCGACTGGCAGGTCCAACGAACACTGAAGCTTTCTTT. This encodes CAGSRLAGPTNTEAFF.

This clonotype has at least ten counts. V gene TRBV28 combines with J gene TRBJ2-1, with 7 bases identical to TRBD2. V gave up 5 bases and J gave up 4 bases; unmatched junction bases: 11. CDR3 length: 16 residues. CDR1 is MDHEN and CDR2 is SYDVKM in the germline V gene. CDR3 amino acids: CASSPGGAGRYNEQFF. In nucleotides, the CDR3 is TGTGCCAGCAGTCCGGGAGGAGCGGGACGATACAATGAGCAGTTCTTC.

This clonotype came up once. CDR3: CAWSVAGSSSYNEQFF. The CDR3 DNA reads TGTGCCTGGAGCGTAGCGGGCTCGAGCTCCTACAATGAGCAGTTCTTC. The J gene is TRBJ2-1, the V gene TRBV30; 7 positions agree with TRBD2. This CDR3 contains 16 residues. From germline, CDR1 is GTSNPN and CDR2 SVGIG (reference sequence). The ends lost 3 bases at V and 0 bases at J; junction bases unmatched: 8.

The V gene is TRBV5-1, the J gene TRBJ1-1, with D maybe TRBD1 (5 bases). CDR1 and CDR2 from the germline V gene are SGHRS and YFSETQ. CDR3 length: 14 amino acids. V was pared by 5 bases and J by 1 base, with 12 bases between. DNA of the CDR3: TGCGCCAGCAGGGGCCTCACAGGGAACACTGAAGCTTTCTTT. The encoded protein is CASRGLTGNTEAFF.

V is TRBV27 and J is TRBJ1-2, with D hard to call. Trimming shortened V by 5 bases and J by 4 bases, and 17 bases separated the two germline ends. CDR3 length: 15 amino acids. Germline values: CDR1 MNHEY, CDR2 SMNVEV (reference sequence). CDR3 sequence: CASSGLAGLGYGYTF. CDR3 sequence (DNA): TGTGCCAGCAGTGGCCTGGCAGGACTAGGCTATGGCTACACCTTC.

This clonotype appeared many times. The CDR3 loop reads CASSPGQYTEAFF. The CDR3 coding sequence is TGTGCCAGCAGTCCCGGACAGTACACTGAAGCTTTCTTT. V usage is TRBV12-3 or TRBV12-4 and J usage is TRBJ1-1; perhaps TRBD1 as D (6 bases). The CDR3 covers 13 residues. The germline V and J ends were trimmed by 5 bases and 3 bases, with 10 bases remaining between them.

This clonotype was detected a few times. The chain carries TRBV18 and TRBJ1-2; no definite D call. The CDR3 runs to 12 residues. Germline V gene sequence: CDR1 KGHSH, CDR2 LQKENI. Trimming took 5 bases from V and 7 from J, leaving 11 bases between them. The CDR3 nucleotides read TGTGCCAGCTCATACGGGGAGGTTGGCTACACCTTC. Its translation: CASSYGEVGYTF. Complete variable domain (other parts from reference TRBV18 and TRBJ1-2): NAGVMQNPRHLVRRRGQEARLRCSPMKGHSHVYWYRQLPEEGLKFMVYLQKENIIDESGMPKERFSAEFPKEGPSILRIQQVVRGDSAAYFCASSYGEVGYTFGSGTRLTVV.

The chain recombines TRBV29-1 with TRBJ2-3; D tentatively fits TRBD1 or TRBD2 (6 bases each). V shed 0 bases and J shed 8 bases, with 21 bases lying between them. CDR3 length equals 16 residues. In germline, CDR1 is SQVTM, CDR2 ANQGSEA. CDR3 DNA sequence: TGCAGCGTTGAAGATCTGTGGGGTACGGGGGCGGTTACGCAGTATTTT. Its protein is CSVEDLWGTGAVTQYF.

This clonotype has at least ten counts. This chain's CDR3 is CAWKSQGNSPLHF. CDR3 DNA: TGTGCCTGGAAAAGCCAGGGTAATTCACCCCTCCACTTT. The chain uses TRBV30 and TRBJ1-6; a weak D match, TRBD1 (5 bases). The CDR3 totals 13 residues. The V gene's germline CDR1 is GTSNPN and CDR2 SVGIG (reference sequence). The ends were cut back, 4 bases at V and 6 bases at J, with 10 bases in the middle.

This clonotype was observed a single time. This CDR3 is CASSWASGRSYEQYF. Written as DNA, the CDR3 is TGTGCCAGTAGTTGGGCTAGCGGGAGATCCTACGAGCAGTACTTC. This chain connects TRBV19 to TRBJ2-7; 10 bases are a match to TRBD2. CDR1 and CDR2 from the germline V gene are LNHDA and SQIVND (reference sequence). The ends lost 5 bases at V and 1 base at J; junction bases unmatched: 5. CDR3 size: 15 residues.

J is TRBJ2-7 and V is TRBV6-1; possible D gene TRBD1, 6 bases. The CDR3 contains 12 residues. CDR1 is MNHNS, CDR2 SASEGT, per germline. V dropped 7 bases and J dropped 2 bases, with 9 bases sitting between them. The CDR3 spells CASNQGTYEQYF. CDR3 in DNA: TGTGCCAGCAACCAGGGGACCTACGAGCAGTACTTC.

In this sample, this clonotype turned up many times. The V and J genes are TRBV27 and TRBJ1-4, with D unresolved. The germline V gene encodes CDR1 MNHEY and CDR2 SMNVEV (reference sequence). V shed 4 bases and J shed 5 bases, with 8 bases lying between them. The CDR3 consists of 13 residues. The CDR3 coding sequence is TGTGCCAGCAGTTGGACCGAGAATGAAAAACTGTTTTTT. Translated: CASSWTENEKLFF.

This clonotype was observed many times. CDR3 in amino acids: CAGGGQPPSYEQYF. CDR3 DNA sequence: TGTGCCGGGGGAGGACAGCCCCCCTCCTACGAGCAGTACTTC. The chain recombines TRBV2 with TRBJ2-7, with D perhaps being TRBD1 or TRBD2 (6 bases each). The CDR3 consists of 14 residues. Germline V lookup: CDR1 SNHLY, CDR2 FYNNEI. Trimming shortened V by 11 bases and J by 0 bases, and 17 bases separated the two germline ends.

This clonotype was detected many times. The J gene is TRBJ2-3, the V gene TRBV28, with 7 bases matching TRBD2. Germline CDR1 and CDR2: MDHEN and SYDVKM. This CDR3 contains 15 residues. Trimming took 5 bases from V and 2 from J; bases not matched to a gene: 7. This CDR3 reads CASSTPGGPTDTQYF. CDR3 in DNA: TGTGCCAGCAGTACGCCGGGGGGACCCACAGATACGCAGTATTTT.

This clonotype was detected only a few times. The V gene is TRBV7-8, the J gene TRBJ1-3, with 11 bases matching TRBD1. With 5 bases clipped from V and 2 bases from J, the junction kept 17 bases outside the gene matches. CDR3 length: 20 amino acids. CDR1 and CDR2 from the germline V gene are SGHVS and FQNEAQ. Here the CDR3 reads CASSLRPGQGDSVPGNTIYF. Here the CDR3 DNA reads TGTGCCAGCAGCCTGCGTCCGGGACAGGGGGATTCGGTTCCTGGAAACACCATATATTTT.

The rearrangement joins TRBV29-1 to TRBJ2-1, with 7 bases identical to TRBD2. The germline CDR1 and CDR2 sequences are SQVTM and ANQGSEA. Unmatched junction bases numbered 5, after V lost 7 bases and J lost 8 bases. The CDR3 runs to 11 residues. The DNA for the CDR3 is TGCAGCGCCGGGACTACGGATGAGCAGTTCTTC. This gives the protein CSAGTTDEQFF.

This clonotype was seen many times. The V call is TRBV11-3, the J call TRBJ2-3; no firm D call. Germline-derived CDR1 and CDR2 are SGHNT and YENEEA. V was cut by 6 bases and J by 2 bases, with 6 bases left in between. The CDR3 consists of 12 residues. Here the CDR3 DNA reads TGTGCCAGCAGAGGAGCCACAGATACGCAGTATTTT. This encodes CASRGATDTQYF. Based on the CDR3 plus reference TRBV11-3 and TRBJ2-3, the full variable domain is EAGVVQSPRYKIIEKKQPVAFWCNPISGHNTLYWYLQNLGQGPELLIRYENEEAVDDSQLPKDRFSAERLKGVDSTLKIQPAELGDSAVYLCASRGATDTQYFGPGTRLTVL.

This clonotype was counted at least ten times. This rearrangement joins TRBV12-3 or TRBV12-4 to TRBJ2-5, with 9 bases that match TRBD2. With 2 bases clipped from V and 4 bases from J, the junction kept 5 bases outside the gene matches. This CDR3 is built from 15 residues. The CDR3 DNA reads TGTGCCAGCAGTTTACTAGCGGGAACCCCAGAGACCCAGTACTTC. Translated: CASSLLAGTPETQYF.

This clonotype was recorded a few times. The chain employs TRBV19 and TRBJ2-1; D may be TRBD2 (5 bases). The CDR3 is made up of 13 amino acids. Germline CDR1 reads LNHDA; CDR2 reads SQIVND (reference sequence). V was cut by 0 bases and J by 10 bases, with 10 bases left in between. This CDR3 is CASSIEDYREQFF. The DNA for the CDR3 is TGTGCCAGTAGTATAGAAGACTACCGGGAGCAGTTCTTC. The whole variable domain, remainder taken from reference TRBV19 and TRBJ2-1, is DGGITQSPKYLFRKEGQNVTLSCEQNLNHDAMYWYRQDPGQGLRLIYYSQIVNDFQKGDIAEGYSVSREKKESFPLTVTSAQKNPTAFYLCASSIEDYREQFFGPGTRLTVL.

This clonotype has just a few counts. The CDR3 region has the DNA TGTGCCAGCAGCTTGACAGCGAATCAGCCCCAGCATTTT. Its translation is CASSLTANQPQHF. The chain is built from TRBV11-2 and TRBJ1-5, with D maybe TRBD1 (5 bases). The germline V and J ends were trimmed by 3 bases and 4 bases, with 7 bases remaining between them. Germline CDR1 SGHAT, CDR2 FQNNGV. The length of the CDR3 is 13 residues. Variable domain in full (rest from reference TRBV11-2 and TRBJ1-5): EAGVAQSPRYKIIEKRQSVAFWCNPISGHATLYWYQQILGQGPKLLIQFQNNGVVDDSQLPKDRFSAERLKGVDSTLKIQPAKLEDSAVYLCASSLTANQPQHFGDGTRLSIL.

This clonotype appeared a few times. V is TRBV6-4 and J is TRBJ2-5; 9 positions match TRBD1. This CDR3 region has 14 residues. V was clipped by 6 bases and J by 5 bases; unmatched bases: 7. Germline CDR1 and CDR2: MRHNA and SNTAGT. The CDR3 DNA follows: TGTGCCAGCAGCTACAGGGGGCCGGGGGAGACCCAGTACTTC. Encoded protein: CASSYRGPGETQYF.

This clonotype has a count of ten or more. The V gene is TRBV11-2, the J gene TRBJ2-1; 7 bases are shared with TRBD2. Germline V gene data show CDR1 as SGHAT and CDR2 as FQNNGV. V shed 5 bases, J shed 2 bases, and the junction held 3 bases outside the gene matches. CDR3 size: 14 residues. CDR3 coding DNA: TGTGCCAGCAGCATCGGGGGGACCTACAATGAGCAGTTCTTC. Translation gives CASSIGGTYNEQFF.

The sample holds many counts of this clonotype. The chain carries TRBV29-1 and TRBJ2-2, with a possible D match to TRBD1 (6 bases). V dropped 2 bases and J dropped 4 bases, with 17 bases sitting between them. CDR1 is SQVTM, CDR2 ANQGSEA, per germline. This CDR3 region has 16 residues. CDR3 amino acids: CSVEFVRGLGTGELFF. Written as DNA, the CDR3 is TGCAGCGTTGAATTTGTAAGGGGGTTGGGCACCGGGGAGCTGTTTTTT.

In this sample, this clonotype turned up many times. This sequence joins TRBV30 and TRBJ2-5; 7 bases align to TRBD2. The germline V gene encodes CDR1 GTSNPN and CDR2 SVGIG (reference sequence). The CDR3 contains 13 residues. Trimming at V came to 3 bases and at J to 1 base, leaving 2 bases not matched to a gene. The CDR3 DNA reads TGTGCCTGGAGGGGGGGGAGCCAAGAGACCCAGTACTTC. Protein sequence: CAWRGGSQETQYF.

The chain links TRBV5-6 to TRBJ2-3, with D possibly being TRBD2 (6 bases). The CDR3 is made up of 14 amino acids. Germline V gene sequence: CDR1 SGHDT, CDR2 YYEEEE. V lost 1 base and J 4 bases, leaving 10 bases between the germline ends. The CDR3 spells CASSLSGSADTQYF. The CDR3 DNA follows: TGTGCCAGCAGCTTGTCCGGGAGTGCAGATACGCAGTATTTT.

CDR3 nucleotides: TGTGCCAGCAGTGAAACGCCCAGGACTAGCGGGAGCGAGCAGTACTTC. It encodes CASSETPRTSGSEQYF. V usage is TRBV2 and J usage is TRBJ2-7; 13 nucleotides align to TRBD2. V shed 2 bases and J 6 bases; nucleotides not matched to a gene: 7. The CDR3 is made up of 16 amino acids. The germline V gene has CDR1 SNHLY and CDR2 FYNNEI.

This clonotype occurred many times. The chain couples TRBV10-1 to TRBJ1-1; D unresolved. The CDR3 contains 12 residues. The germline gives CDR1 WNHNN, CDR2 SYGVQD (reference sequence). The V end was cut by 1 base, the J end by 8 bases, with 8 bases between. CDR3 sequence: CASSEFSEEAFF. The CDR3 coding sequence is TGCGCCAGCAGTGAGTTCTCAGAAGAAGCTTTCTTT.